The 20 T cell receptor beta chains reported below all come from one sample, sequenced in a study of cytomegalovirus exposure and HLA in healthy donors. Both 60 Vbeta primers and 13 Jbeta primers went into the PCR. The table came from immunoSEQ multiplex PCR; TCRdb's copy has only in-frame clones and leaves some out. The table includes about 63,000 clones, around 85% detected once. Source material: PBMCs. These receptors were collected from a woman aged 25 to 45 in good health and CMV-seronegative.

The rearrangement joins TRBV5-1 to TRBJ2-7, with D hard to call. The V gene lost 0 bases and the J gene lost 3 bases, with 10 bases spanning the gap. Per the germline V gene, CDR1 is SGHRS and CDR2 is YFSETQ. The CDR3 runs 14 residues. CDR3 protein: CASSLAGGFYEQYF. The DNA for the CDR3 is TGCGCCAGCAGCTTGGCGGGTGGGTTCTACGAGCAGTACTTC.

Points on this clone: Additional DNA sequences in this sample encode the identical CDR3. The chain links TRBV9 to TRBJ2-5; 8 positions agree with TRBD2. Germline assignment: CDR1 SGDLS and CDR2 YYNGEE. CDR3 length: 15 residues. J lost 3 bases, V lost 0 bases, and 4 bases had no gene match. Here the CDR3 reads CASSVVGRAKETQYF. CDR3 sequence (DNA): TGTGCCAGCAGCGTAGTCGGGAGGGCCAAAGAGACCCAGTACTTC.

This clone was picked up a small number of times. V gene TRBV7-2 combines with J gene TRBJ1-1, with D possibly being TRBD1 (5 bases). The germline V gene encodes CDR1 SGHTA and CDR2 FQGNSA. CDR3 length equals 15 residues. The V end lost 3 bases, the J end lost 4 bases, and 15 bases lay between the germline ends. CDR3 bases: TGTGCCAGCAGCTTGTCCCCAACAGGCCGCACTGAAGCTTTCTTT. This sequence encodes CASSLSPTGRTEAFF.

The J gene is TRBJ1-1, the V gene TRBV10-3, with D unclear. Germline V lookup: CDR1 ENHRY, CDR2 SYGVKD. Trimming pared 3 bases from V and 6 bases from J, leaving 17 bases between. The CDR3 runs 15 residues. CDR3: CAISEVDPITAEAFF. CDR3 DNA: TGTGCCATCAGTGAAGTCGATCCGATAACGGCTGAAGCTTTCTTT.

The CDR3: CASSFGGVAEAFF. CDR3 nucleotides: TGTGCCAGCAGTTTCGGGGGAGTCGCTGAAGCTTTCTTT. This rearrangement joins TRBV27 to TRBJ1-1, with D possibly being TRBD1 (5 bases). V lost 3 bases to trimming and J lost 6 bases, with 11 bases between them. The length of the CDR3 is 13 residues. CDR1 and CDR2 (germline): MNHEY, SMNVEV (reference sequence).

The chain links TRBV4-3 to TRBJ2-3; 8 positions agree with TRBD2. CDR3 length: 15 amino acids. J gave up 2 bases and V 7 bases, and 8 bases lay outside the gene matches. Germline V gene sequence: CDR1 LGHNA, CDR2 YSLEER. The CDR3 nucleotides read TGCGCCAGCACCTCGACTAGCGCTTCCACAGATACGCAGTATTTT. Translation gives CASTSTSASTDTQYF.

This clone has only a few counts. V is TRBV7-9 and J is TRBJ2-5, with D unclear. From germline, CDR1 is SEHNR and CDR2 FQNEAQ (reference sequence). V gave up 5 bases and J gave up 4 bases, with 11 bases separating them. The CDR3 is made up of 13 amino acids. CDR3 protein: CASSPTVVETQYF. CDR3 coding DNA: TGTGCCAGCAGCCCCACAGTGGTAGAGACCCAGTACTTC. The full variable domain, in which reference TRBV7-9 and TRBJ2-5 provide the parts outside the CDR3, is DTGVSQNPRHKITKRGQNVTFRCDPISEHNRLYWYRQTLGQGPEFLTYFQNEAQLEKSRLLSDRFSAERPKGSFSTLEIQRTEQGDSAMYLCASSPTVVETQYFGPGTRLLVL.

The V and J genes are TRBV10-2 and TRBJ1-3, with D possibly matching TRBD1 (5 bases). V lost 8 bases and J lost 0, with 14 bases in between. This CDR3 is built from 15 residues. The germline V gene has CDR1 WSHSY and CDR2 SAAADI. The CDR3: CASSRTTVSGNTIYF. The CDR3 DNA is TGCGCCAGCTCCCGGACAACCGTCTCTGGAAACACCATATATTTT.

The rearrangement uses TRBV27 and TRBJ1-1; 7 positions agree with TRBD1. The V segment lost 3 bases and the J segment 4 bases; nucleotides outside the gene matches: 5. The CDR3 is made up of 14 amino acids. Looked up from germline, CDR1 is MNHEY and CDR2 is SMNVEV (reference sequence). CDR3 in amino acids: CASSFNQGGTEAFF. For the CDR3, the DNA is TGTGCCAGCAGTTTTAATCAGGGGGGCACTGAAGCTTTCTTT.

The chain employs TRBV5-1 and TRBJ2-5; possible D gene TRBD1, 5 bases. TRBJ2-7 matches the DNA end more closely, so the J call is doubtful. Germline-derived CDR1 and CDR2 are SGHRS and YFSETQ. The CDR3 runs 15 residues. CDR3: CASSVEQDSLGEQYF. The CDR3 bases are TGCGCCAGCAGCGTCGAACAGGATTCCCTGGGCGAGCAGTACTTC.

The J gene is TRBJ1-1, the V gene TRBV7-2; possible D gene TRBD1, 5 bases. Germline-derived CDR1 and CDR2 are SGHTA and FQGNSA. The CDR3 covers 13 residues. Trimming shortened V by 1 base and J by 7 bases, and 10 bases separated the two germline ends. For the CDR3, the DNA is TGTGCCAGCAGCTTAGATGGGGCTGTTGAAGCTTTCTTT. Its protein is CASSLDGAVEAFF. The complete variable domain, with remaining parts taken from reference TRBV7-2 and TRBJ1-1, reads GAGVSQSPSNKVTEKGKDVELRCDPISGHTALYWYRQSLGQGLEFLIYFQGNSAPDKSGLPSDRFSAERTGGSVSTLTIQRTQQEDSAVYLCASSLDGAVEAFFGQGTRLTVV.

This chain connects TRBV11-2 to TRBJ2-7; TRBD1 agrees at 7 bases. This CDR3 is built from 14 residues. The ends lost 4 bases at V and 5 bases at J; junction bases unmatched: 8. Germline loops: CDR1 SGHAT, CDR2 FQNNGV. CDR3 loop: CASSSYRGTDEQYF. The CDR3 bases are TGTGCCAGCAGCTCGTACAGGGGAACGGACGAGCAGTACTTC. Full variable domain (rest looked up from reference TRBV11-2 and TRBJ2-7): EAGVAQSPRYKIIEKRQSVAFWCNPISGHATLYWYQQILGQGPKLLIQFQNNGVVDDSQLPKDRFSAERLKGVDSTLKIQPAKLEDSAVYLCASSSYRGTDEQYFGPGTRLTVT.

The sample holds one count of this clone. J is TRBJ1-5 and V is TRBV27, with 7 nucleotides matching TRBD1. This CDR3 contains 12 residues. Germline V gene lookup returns CDR1 MNHEY and CDR2 SMNVEV (reference sequence). V trimming: 8 bases; J trimming: 5 bases; junction bases outside the gene matches: 3. CDR3 DNA: TGTGCCAGCGGGACAGAATATCAGCCCCAGCATTTT. It encodes CASGTEYQPQHF.

This rearrangement joins TRBV15 to TRBJ2-3, with TRBD2 matching over 9 bases. V was pared by 7 bases and J by 0 bases, with 17 bases of the junction left unmatched. Germline V CDR1 and CDR2: LNHNV, YYDKDF (reference sequence). This CDR3 comprises 19 residues. CDR3 in DNA: TGTGCCACCAAAAGCTTGCGGGAGGGCGCGGCTTGGAGCACAGATACGCAGTATTTT. Translation gives CATKSLREGAAWSTDTQYF.

As regards this clone: One end of the junction varies from germline; a read error may be responsible. The chain is built from TRBV7-9 and TRBJ2-5; a weak D match, TRBD1 (6 bases). The CDR3 extends over 15 amino acids. Germline loops: CDR1 SEHNR, CDR2 FQNEAQ (reference sequence). For the CDR3, the DNA is TGTGCCAGCAGCTTCGTTAGGACAGTCCAAGGGACCCAGTACTTC. Its translation: CASSFVRTVQGTQYF.

The rearrangement links TRBV19 to TRBJ1-1, with 8 bases identical to TRBD1. The junction had 5 bases not matched to a gene; V was cut back by 5 bases and J by 0 bases. Germline V gene sequence: CDR1 LNHDA, CDR2 SQIVND (reference sequence). The CDR3 covers 15 residues. For the CDR3, the DNA is TGTGCCAGTAGTGTCAGGGGGCAGGTGAACACTGAAGCTTTCTTT. It codes for CASSVRGQVNTEAFF.

This rearrangement joins TRBV5-1 to TRBJ2-1; 12 bases fit TRBD2. The V gene's germline CDR1 is SGHRS and CDR2 YFSETQ. The trim removed 5 bases at V and 4 bases at J, leaving 4 bases unmatched. The CDR3 runs 15 residues. The CDR3 coding sequence is TGCGCCAGCAGACCTAGCGGGGGGGCTTACAATGAGCAGTTCTTC. The encoded protein is CASRPSGGAYNEQFF.

The rearrangement joins TRBV11-2 to TRBJ2-1; D is perhaps TRBD2 (5 bases). Germline V gives CDR1 SGHAT, CDR2 FQNNGV. With 5 bases removed from V and 10 bases from J, the gap between germline ends came to 15 bases. The length of the CDR3 is 13 residues. CDR3 nucleotide sequence: TGTGCCAGCAGCGGGCGGGCCGCGTGGGAGCAGTTCTTC. Its translation: CASSGRAAWEQFF.

The CDR3: CASSLRQAPYSNEKLFF. Here the CDR3 DNA reads TGTGCCAGCAGCTTACGACAGGCCCCCTACAGCAATGAAAAACTGTTTTTT. The chain is built from TRBV11-2 and TRBJ1-4, with a possible D match to TRBD1 (6 bases). CDR3 size: 17 residues. V shed 2 bases and J shed 5 bases, with 18 bases lying between them. CDR1 and CDR2 (germline): SGHAT, FQNNGV.

Turning to this clone: The CDR3 does not end in the conserved phenylalanine or tryptophan, so this is likely a read error. V is TRBV28 and J is TRBJ1-2; 8 bases match TRBD1. The CDR3 extends over 15 amino acids. CDR1 and CDR2 from the germline V gene are MDHEN and SYDVKM. Trimming removed 5 bases from V and 2 bases from J; junction bases left unmatched: 7. The CDR3 nucleotides are TGTGCCAGCAGTCCTGGACAGGGCTTAAACTATGGCTACACCCTC. It codes for CASSPGQGLNYGYTL.